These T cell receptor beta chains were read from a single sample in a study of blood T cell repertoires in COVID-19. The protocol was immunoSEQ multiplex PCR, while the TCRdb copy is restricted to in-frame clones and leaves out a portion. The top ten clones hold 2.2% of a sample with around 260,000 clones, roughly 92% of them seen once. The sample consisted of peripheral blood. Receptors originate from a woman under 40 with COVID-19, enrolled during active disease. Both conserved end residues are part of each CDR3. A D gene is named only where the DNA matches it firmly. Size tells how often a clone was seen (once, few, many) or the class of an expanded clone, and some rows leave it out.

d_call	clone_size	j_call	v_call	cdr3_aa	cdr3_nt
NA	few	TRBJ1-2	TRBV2	CASSERRGNGYTF	TGTGCCAGCAGTGAAAGAAGGGGGAATGGCTACACCTTC
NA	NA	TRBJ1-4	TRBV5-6	CASSSLRYATNEKLFF	TGTGCCAGCAGCTCCCTCAGATACGCAACTAATGAAAAACTGTTTTTT
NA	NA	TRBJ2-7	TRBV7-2	CASSWMTGDEQYF	TGTGCCAGCAGCTGGATGACAGGAGACGAGCAGTACTTC
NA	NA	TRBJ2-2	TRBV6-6	CASSSSMRNTGELFF	TGTGCCAGCAGTTCCTCGATGAGAAACACCGGGGAGCTGTTTTTT
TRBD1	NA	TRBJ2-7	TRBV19	CASSNPGQGASYEQYF	TGTGCCAGTAGTAACCCGGGACAGGGGGCTTCCTACGAGCAGTACTTC
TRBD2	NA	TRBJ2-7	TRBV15	CATSRTSASYEQYF	TGTGCCACCAGCAGGACTAGCGCCTCCTACGAGCAGTACTTC
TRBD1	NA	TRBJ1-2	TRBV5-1	CASSFGTGEGYTF	TGCGCCAGCAGCTTCGGGACAGGCGAAGGCTACACCTTC
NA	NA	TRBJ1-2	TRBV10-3	CAISETRLNGYTF	TGTGCCATCAGTGAGACGAGGTTGAATGGCTACACCTTC
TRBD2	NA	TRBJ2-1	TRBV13	CASSLNRDYDYNEQFF	TGTGCCAGCAGCCTAAACCGGGACTACGACTACAATGAGCAGTTCTTC
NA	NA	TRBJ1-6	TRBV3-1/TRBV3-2	CASSQTVGGLSPLHF	TGTGCCAGCAGCCAGACGGTCGGGGGGCTCTCACCCCTCCACTTT
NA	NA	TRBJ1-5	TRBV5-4	CASSLNGGINQPQHF	TGTGCCAGCAGCTTGAACGGGGGAATCAATCAGCCCCAGCATTTT
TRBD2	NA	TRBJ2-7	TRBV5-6	CASSHGAGGPLEQYF	TGTGCCAGCAGCCATGGGGCGGGAGGGCCTCTCGAGCAGTACTTC
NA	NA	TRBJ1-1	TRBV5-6	CASSTTVNTEAFF	TGTGCCAGCAGCACGACAGTGAACACTGAAGCTTTCTTT
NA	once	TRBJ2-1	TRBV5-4	CASRSPGSSYNEQFF	TGTGCCAGCAGATCCCCGGGGAGCTCCTACAATGAGCAGTTCTTC
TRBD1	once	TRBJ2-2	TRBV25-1	CASSGTGPNTGELFF	TGTGCCAGCAGTGGGACAGGCCCGAACACCGGGGAGCTGTTTTTT
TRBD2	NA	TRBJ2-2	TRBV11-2	CASGTSGYSSNTGELFF	TGTGCCAGCGGGACTAGCGGGTATTCGAGCAACACCGGGGAGCTGTTTTTT
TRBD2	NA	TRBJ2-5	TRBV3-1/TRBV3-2	CASSQRLAGEEETQYF	TGTGCCAGCAGCCAACGACTAGCGGGAGAGGAAGAGACCCAGTACTTC
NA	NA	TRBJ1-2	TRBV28	CASSPIKTGNYGYTF	TGTGCCAGCAGTCCTATCAAAACAGGGAACTATGGCTACACCTTC
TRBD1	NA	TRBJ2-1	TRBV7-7	CASSAGTGDLNEQFF	TGTGCCAGCAGCGCCGGGACAGGGGATTTGAATGAGCAGTTCTTC
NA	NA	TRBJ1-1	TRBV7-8	CASSLQGGTEAFF	TGTGCCAGCAGCTTACAGGGCGGCACTGAAGCTTTCTTT
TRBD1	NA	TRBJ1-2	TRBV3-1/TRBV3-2	CASSQAGQGDGYTF	TGTGCCAGCAGCCAAGCAGGACAGGGGGACGGCTACACCTTC
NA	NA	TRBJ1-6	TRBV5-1	CASSLEGTTTSPLHF	TGCGCCAGCAGCTTGGAAGGGACAACTACCTCACCCCTCCACTTT
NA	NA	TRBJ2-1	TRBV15	CATSSESLDEQFF	TGTGCCACCAGCAGTGAGTCCCTCGATGAGCAGTTCTTC
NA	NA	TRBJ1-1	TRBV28	CATLLGRGTEAFF	TGTGCCACCCTTCTGGGTAGGGGCACTGAAGCTTTCTTT
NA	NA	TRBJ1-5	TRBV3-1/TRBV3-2	CASSQDSSWQPQHF	TGTGCCAGCAGCCAAGATAGTAGCTGGCAGCCCCAGCATTTT
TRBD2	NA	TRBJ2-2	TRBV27	CASSLGLAGYTGELFF	TGTGCCAGCAGTTTGGGACTAGCGGGATACACCGGGGAGCTGTTTTTT
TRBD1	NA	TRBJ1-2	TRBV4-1	CASSQSGTGTPPYTF	TGCGCCAGCAGCCAGTCCGGGACAGGGACGCCCCCCTACACCTTC
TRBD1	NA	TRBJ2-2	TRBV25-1	CASSETGGSWELFF	TGTGCCAGCAGTGAGACAGGGGGTAGCTGGGAGCTGTTTTTT
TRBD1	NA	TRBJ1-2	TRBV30	CAWGDRPYGYTF	TGTGCCTGGGGGGACAGACCATATGGCTACACCTTC
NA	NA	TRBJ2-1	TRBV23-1	CASSPSPYNEQFF	TGCGCCAGCAGTCCTAGCCCCTACAATGAGCAGTTCTTC
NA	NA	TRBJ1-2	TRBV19	CASSRQVDYGYTF	TGTGCCAGTAGTCGACAGGTTGACTATGGCTACACCTTC
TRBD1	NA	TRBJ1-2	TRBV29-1	CSVMGQGARGYTF	TGCAGCGTTATGGGACAGGGGGCGCGGGGCTACACCTTC
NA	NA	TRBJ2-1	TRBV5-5	CASSLAEGSYNEQFF	TGTGCCAGCAGCTTGGCCGAGGGCTCCTACAATGAGCAGTTCTTC
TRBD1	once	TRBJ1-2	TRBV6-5	CAIYGGQASYTF	TGTGCCATCTATGGGGGACAGGCGAGCTACACCTTC
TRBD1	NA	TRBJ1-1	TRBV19	CASSIGTGDTEAFF	TGTGCCAGTAGTATCGGGACAGGGGATACTGAAGCTTTCTTT
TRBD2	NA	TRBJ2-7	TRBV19	CASSIVLADFYEQYF	TGTGCCAGTAGTATAGTACTAGCGGACTTCTACGAGCAGTACTTC
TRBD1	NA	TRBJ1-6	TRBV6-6	CASSDPQGDNSPLHF	TGTGCCAGCAGTGACCCACAGGGGGATAATTCACCCCTCCACTTT
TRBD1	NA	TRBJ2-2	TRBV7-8	CASSYLRTGNTGELFF	TGTGCCAGCAGCTATCTTAGGACAGGGAACACCGGGGAGCTGTTTTTT
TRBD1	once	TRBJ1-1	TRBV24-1	CAFDARDSEAFF	TGTGCCTTCGACGCCCGGGACAGTGAAGCTTTCTTT
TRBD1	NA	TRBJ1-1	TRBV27	CASRRQGGGLNTEAFF	TGTGCCAGCAGGAGACAGGGTGGGGGTTTGAACACTGAAGCTTTCTTT
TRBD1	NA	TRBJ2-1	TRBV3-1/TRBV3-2	CASSRRPGQGSEGGFNEQFF	TGTGCCAGCAGCCGTAGACCGGGACAGGGAAGCGAGGGGGGGTTTAATGAGCAGTTCTTC
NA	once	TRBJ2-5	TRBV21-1	CASSQGEGVQETQYF	TGTGCCAGCAGCCAGGGGGAAGGGGTACAAGAGACCCAGTACTTC
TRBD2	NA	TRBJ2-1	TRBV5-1	CASSLAPTSVNEQFF	TGCGCCAGCAGCTTGGCCCCGACTAGCGTGAATGAGCAGTTCTTC
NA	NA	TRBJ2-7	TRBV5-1	CASSPGTGSYEQYF	TGCGCCAGCAGCCCGGGGACTGGCTCCTACGAGCAGTACTTC
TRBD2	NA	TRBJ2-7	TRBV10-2	CASSESASGSGAYEQYF	TGCGCCAGCAGTGAGTCGGCTAGCGGGAGTGGAGCATACGAGCAGTACTTC
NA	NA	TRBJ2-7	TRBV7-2	CASSPMGAYEQYF	TGTGCCAGCAGCCCCATGGGAGCCTACGAGCAGTACTTC
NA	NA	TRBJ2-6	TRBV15	CATSGYGANVLTF	TGTGCCACCTCGGGGTATGGGGCCAACGTCCTGACTTTC
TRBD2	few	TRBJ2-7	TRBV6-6	CASSPTRTSGRIGEQYF	TGTGCCAGCAGTCCGACTCGGACTAGCGGGAGAATAGGCGAGCAGTACTTC